This is a list of T cell receptor beta chains from one sample in a study of blood T cell repertoires in COVID-19. Profiled with immunoSEQ multiplex PCR; TCRdb holds only in-frame clones, not every one. The repertoire includes under 20,000 clones, roughly 89% of them detected once, and 5.2% sits in the top ten. The sample was peripheral blood. These receptors all stem from a human donor in a cohort sampled during active COVID-19. CDR3s leave out the opening cysteine and the closing phenylalanine or tryptophan.

v_call,cdr3_length,cdr3_aa
TRBV28,10,ASSLFPREQY
TRBV7-3,11,ASSFSVTTEAF
TRBV5-4,12,ASSPKRENGELF
TRBV4-1,13,ASSQTSNQHYGYT
TRBV11-3,18,ASSLVQAGGLAGNLYEQY
TRBV2,12,ASNFQGAGNTIY
TRBV5-1,13,ASSLVLGRIYEQY
TRBV7-3,16,ASSSSPRTSGTVNEQF
TRBV2,13,ASSVDRLGNYEQY
TRBV10-1,12,ASRRDRVGYGYT
TRBV29-1,10,SARTGGNEQF
TRBV5-5,16,ASSLGRGGPRSNTEAF
TRBV6-1,11,ASSEVRYNEQF
TRBV4-1,15,ASSQDQRQGWWETQY
TRBV29-1,10,SVEQGLDIQY
TRBV19,13,ASSNYREGRYEQF
TRBV3-1/TRBV3-2,13,ASSQGLAGVHTQY
TRBV27,11,ASRGLDGNEQF
TRBV2,12,ASKSDGVGSGYT
TRBV11-2,14,ASSLDLEGSQETQY
TRBV6-5,14,ASSYRLPGATGELF
TRBV30,12,AWRGGLRYNEQF
TRBV19,13,ASSLGQGMAYEQY
TRBV5-1,12,ASSPGLVSYEQY
TRBV2,12,ASSLQGAGQPQH
TRBV18,14,ASSLGTGPLASGYT
TRBV28,12,ASSFQAGGDEQF
TRBV4-1,13,ASSHADWSYNEQF
TRBV30,11,AWSKGGNQPQH
TRBV19,13,ASSIRGVLGGELF
TRBV7-9,11,ASSLNSVRGYT
TRBV7-8,14,ASSLEGGGSYNEQF
TRBV29-1,11,SVEATSVIEQF
TRBV20-1,11,SASRFSTDTQY
TRBV6-5,12,ASSRLAGEGEQY
TRBV2,11,ASSEYREVGYT
TRBV6-5,13,ASSPQGVAKNIQY
TRBV9,13,ASSVAVPDSETQY
TRBV18,13,ASSPLQGSGNTIY
TRBV24-1,13,ATSDLRSSHNEQF
TRBV5-1,13,ASSRQGNANEKLF
TRBV7-9,13,ASSLVLVTNYGYT
TRBV5-5,14,ASSLDGGLAAYEQY
TRBV29-1,10,RVPPGSIGYT
TRBV29-1,11,SIESRGTDTQY
TRBV5-1,12,ASSPGGTAYEQY
TRBV4-1,16,ASSLNRLAGVSYNEQF
TRBV2,11,ASRERENYGYT
TRBV4-1,15,ASSQVPGGQFNYGYT
TRBV19,12,ASSIGSLDTEAF
TRBV5-1,12,ASSYGTVQETQY
TRBV10-2,12,ASTRGGEGTEAF
TRBV5-6,11,ASSLVTGVEQY
TRBV2,14,ASSRSRGPSTDTQY
TRBV19,11,ASTDSVNYGYT
TRBV6-2/TRBV6-3,15,ASSYSGLAGVYNEQF
TRBV6-5,10,ASSRQGTEAF